The 4 T cell receptor beta chains below were found in one sample sequenced in a study of cytomegalovirus exposure and HLA in healthy donors. Method: immunoSEQ multiplex PCR; TCRdb's copy keeps in-frame clones and lacks some. The sample yields 85,000 to 90,000 clones, roughly 97% seen once. The specimen sequenced was PBMCs. Receptors were obtained from a man in his late teens or twenties in good health and CMV-seronegative.

A word on this clone: Within the sample, other DNA sequences also encode this same CDR3. V and J are TRBV29-1 and TRBJ1-1; 10 bases map to TRBD1. This CDR3 contains 16 residues. The germline V gene encodes CDR1 SQVTM and CDR2 ANQGSEA. V shed 5 bases and J 0 bases; nucleotides not matched to a gene: 9. CDR3 loop: CSVLDRGRAVNTEAFF. The DNA of the CDR3 is TGCAGCGTTTTAGACAGGGGGCGGGCGGTGAACACTGAAGCTTTCTTT.

The V and J genes are TRBV7-2 and TRBJ2-5, with 9 bases fitting TRBD1. Germline V gene lookup returns CDR1 SGHTA and CDR2 FQGNSA. Trimming cost V 5 bases and J 4 bases; bases outside gene matches: 2. CDR3 length equals 13 residues. CDR3 sequence reads: CASSRDRVETQYF. CDR3 in DNA: TGTGCCAGCAGCCGGGACAGGGTAGAGACCCAGTACTTC.

This clone was seen once. This chain links TRBV30 with TRBJ1-2, with D unresolved. Germline V gene sequence: CDR1 GTSNPN, CDR2 SVGIG (reference sequence). V lost 0 bases and J lost 5, with 13 bases in between. The CDR3 contains 14 residues. CDR3 nucleotide sequence: TGTGCCTGGAGTGTGGGCAGGCCCGAGTATGGCTACACCTTC. Amino acid sequence: CAWSVGRPEYGYTF.

This chain joins TRBV7-8 and TRBJ2-2; 10 nucleotides match TRBD2. The CDR3 is 16 residues long. The germline CDR1 and CDR2 sequences are SGHVS and FQNEAQ. The J segment lost 7 bases and the V segment lost 4 bases, leaving 9 bases of the junction unmatched. This CDR3 is CASSWGKREGVGELFF. CDR3 nucleotide sequence: TGTGCCAGCAGCTGGGGAAAGCGGGAGGGCGTCGGGGAGCTGTTTTTT. Supplemented by reference TRBV7-8 and TRBJ2-2, the full variable domain reads GAGVSQSPRYKVAKRGQDVALRCDPISGHVSLFWYQQALGQGPEFLTYFQNEAQLDKSGLPSDRFFAERPEGSVSTLKIQRTQQEDSAVYLCASSWGKREGVGELFFGEGSRLTVL.